These T cell receptor beta chains were read from a single sample in a study of regulatory T cells in long-lasting Graves disease. TCRdb analysed the multiplex PCR reads with MiXCR anew, one entry per CDR3 protein. The sample holds 530,000 or so distinct CDR3 sequences, roughly 14% seen once. This same sample was also taken into another study, of T cells in Graves' hyperthyroidism and ophthalmopathy.

The starting material was peripheral blood mononuclear cells (PBMCs), obtained at new diagnosis, from a patient treated with antithyroid drugs. The source is a man aged 25 to 40 with Graves disease. CDR3s include the opening cysteine and the closing phenylalanine or tryptophan. D genes are given only for firm matches. Clone size, where shown, is once, few, many, or a class for clones that have expanded.

clone_size j_call v_call d_call cdr3_nt cdr3_aa
many TRBJ1-1 TRBV19 . TGTGCCAGTACTCCGGGAATTGGGAACACTGAAGCTTTCTTT CASTPGIGNTEAFF
. TRBJ1-2 TRBV14 . TGTGCCAGCAGCACCACAGGGCCCAATGAGAATGGCTACACCTTC CASSTTGPNENGYTF
many TRBJ1-5 TRBV6-2/TRBV6-3 . TGTGCCAGCAGCCAGGTTCAGGAATATCAGCCCCAGCATTTT CASSQVQEYQPQHF
few TRBJ2-5 TRBV27 . TGTGCCAACAGTTACGGATCCCAAGAGACCCAGTACTTC CANSYGSQETQYF
few TRBJ2-5 TRBV10-3 TRBD2 TGTGCCATCAGTGATCTAGCGGGAGTCCTCGGGGAGACCCAGTACTTC CAISDLAGVLGETQYF
many TRBJ2-5 TRBV12-3/TRBV12-4 . TGTGCCAGCAGTCGGGGTGAGGAGACCCAGTACTTC CASSRGEETQYF
. TRBJ2-1 TRBV20-1 TRBD1 TGCAGTGCCCCGGGACAGAGCAACAATGAGCAGTTCTTC CSAPGQSNNEQFF
many TRBJ2-7 TRBV20-1 . TGCAGTGCTAGAGATACGGGACTCCCCGAGCAGTACTTC CSARDTGLPEQYF
few TRBJ1-4 TRBV3-1 . TGTGCCAGCAGCCAAGAGAGGCCAGGGCCGAATGAAAAACTGTTTTTT CASSQERPGPNEKLFF
many TRBJ2-7 TRBV20-1 . TGCAGTGCTAGAGTCGCCAACAGGGAGGGGTCCTACGAGCAGTACTTC CSARVANREGSYEQYF
many TRBJ2-3 TRBV27 . TGTGCCAGCAGTCGCTCGCGCGCCGATACGCAGTATTTT CASSRSRADTQYF
few TRBJ1-3 TRBV7-6 . TGTGCCAGCAGCTTAGAGGCCTCCTCTGGAAACACCATATATTTT CASSLEASSGNTIYF
many TRBJ2-1 TRBV7-2 TRBD2 TGTGCCAGCAGCTCCGAAGGGGGACTAGCGGGAGGTTATGAGCAGTTCTTC CASSSEGGLAGGYEQFF
many TRBJ2-3 TRBV24-1 TRBD2 TGTGCCACCAACTCCGGACTAGCGACAGATACGCAGTATTTT CATNSGLATDTQYF